This paragraph reports one T cell receptor beta chain. Its specificity is not known. These data originate in a study of T-cell reconstitution after alpha-beta-depleted transplantation in children. Study findings and constraints: At around two months after transplant, the alpha-beta T cells were reportedly derived from several hundred expanded clones that came from non-depleted graft cells. There were some patients whose high TCRbeta diversity at day 60 came from surviving recipient T cells and thymic progenitors.

Unique molecular identifiers were used to barcode this TCRbeta library. TCRdb used MiXCR to reprocess the PCR reads, holding one entry per CDR3 protein. The table has about 100,000 distinct CDR3 sequences, 5.5% to 7% seen once. CDR3 size: 16 residues. Germline V CDR1 and CDR2: SGHKS, YYEKEE (reference sequence). V lost 4 bases, J lost 5 bases, and 19 bases lay in between. The receptor comes from a male patient aged 2 to 10 who had a stem cell transplant for acute lymphoblastic leukemia, so the T cells may come from the graft donor. The V gene is TRBV5-5, the J gene TRBJ2-1; D is tentatively TRBD1 or TRBD2 (5 bases each). The sequencing here drew on PBMCs, mostly from graft donor cells, taken 360 days after TCRalphabeta/CD19-depleted stem cell transplant. CDR3 residues: CASSPGRARGDNEQFF. CDR3 nucleotides: TGTGCCAGCAGCCCGGGGCGGGCCCGTGGGGACAATGAGCAGTTCTTC.